This TCR beta chain is from a study of T cells in tuberculosis. Whole-study findings and limits: Shorter CDR3-alpha in active tuberculosis partly drove smaller distances. Active tuberculosis alpha repertoires lay closer to GMM-specific TCRs than controls'.

As to this clone: Antigen: not known.

The germline V gene has CDR1 MNHNS and CDR2 SASEGT. This CDR3 comprises 14 residues. V dropped 6 bases and J dropped 0 bases, with 10 bases sitting between them. Assay: immunoSEQ multiplex PCR; the TCRdb copy retains only in-frame clones and omits some. Of over 20,000 clones detected, about 97% appear once; the ten largest clones hold around 6.2%. The source is a donor between 10 and 35 years old with latent tuberculosis or without tuberculosis infection. This chain joins TRBV6-1 and TRBJ2-3, with D possibly TRBD1 on 6 matching bases. Sequencing was carried out using PBMCs. The CDR3 region has the DNA TGTGCCAGCAGGATACAGGGTAGCACAGATACGCAGTATTTT. It specifies CASRIQGSTDTQYF.